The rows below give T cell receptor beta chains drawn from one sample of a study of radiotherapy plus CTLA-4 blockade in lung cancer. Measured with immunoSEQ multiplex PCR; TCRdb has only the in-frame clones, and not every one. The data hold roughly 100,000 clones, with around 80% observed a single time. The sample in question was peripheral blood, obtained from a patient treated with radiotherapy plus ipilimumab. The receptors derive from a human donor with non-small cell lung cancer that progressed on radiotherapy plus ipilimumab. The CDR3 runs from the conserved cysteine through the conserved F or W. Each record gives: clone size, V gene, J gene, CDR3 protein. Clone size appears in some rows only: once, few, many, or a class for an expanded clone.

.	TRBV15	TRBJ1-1	CATSSTKDTEAFF
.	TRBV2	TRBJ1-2	CASSEEGLGYTF
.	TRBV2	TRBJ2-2	CASSASGSGELFF
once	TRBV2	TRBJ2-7	CASRVDFAPSYEQYF
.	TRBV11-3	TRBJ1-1	CASSLSQMNTEAFF
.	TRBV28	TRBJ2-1	CASSFGQGMVNEQFF
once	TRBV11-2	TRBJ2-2	CASSLGTGGIGELFF
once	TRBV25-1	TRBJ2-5	CASSVSGRETQYF
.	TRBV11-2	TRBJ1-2	CASSFRGLVGQGYGYTF
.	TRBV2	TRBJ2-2	CASRRGTSGSNTGELFF
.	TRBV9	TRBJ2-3	CASSPRREGQSYF
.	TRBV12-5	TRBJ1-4	CASANSGGKEKLFF
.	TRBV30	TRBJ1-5	CAWSVSLGPQHF
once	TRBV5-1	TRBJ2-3	CASSVTGFADTQYF
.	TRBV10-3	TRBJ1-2	CAISESRTGGGYTF
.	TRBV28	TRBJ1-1	CATRRVAEAFF
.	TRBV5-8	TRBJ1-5	CASSLGVNSNQPQHF
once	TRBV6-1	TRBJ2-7	CASSEPGGRALHEQYF
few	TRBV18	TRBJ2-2	CASSAGTQATGELFF
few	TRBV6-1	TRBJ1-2	CASSSAQDLYGYTF
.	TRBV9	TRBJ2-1	CASSVGGDEQFF
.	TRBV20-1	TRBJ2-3	CSAERDTQYF
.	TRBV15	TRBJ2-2	CATRAGQPNTGELFF
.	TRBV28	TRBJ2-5	CASSWFQETQYF
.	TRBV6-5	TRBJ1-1	CASTTGSDTEAFF
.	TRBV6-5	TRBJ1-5	CASSPDKSNQPQHF
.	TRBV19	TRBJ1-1	CASSRGRAEGNTEAFF
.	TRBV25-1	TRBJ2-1	CASSAISGSGRIYNEQFF
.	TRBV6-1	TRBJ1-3	CASTPMQGQGEAYF
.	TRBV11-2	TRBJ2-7	CASRSIRGAGEQYF
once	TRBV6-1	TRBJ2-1	CASSDRQQGRMYNEQFF
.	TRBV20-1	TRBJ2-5	CSARGGGPQYF
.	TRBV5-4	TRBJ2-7	CASSSPPGQGPYEQYF
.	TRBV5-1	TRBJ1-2	CASSLPGADNYGYTF
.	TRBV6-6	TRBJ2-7	CASSLGLAGPREQYF
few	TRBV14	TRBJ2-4	CASSPWGKGNIQYF
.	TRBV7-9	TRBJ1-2	CASSPGSSNYGYTF
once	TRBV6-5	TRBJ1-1	CASSYGDRLNTEAFF
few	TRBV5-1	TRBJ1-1	CASSAQGVVAEAFF
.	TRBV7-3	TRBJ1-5	CASSPSGTGVRGRSNQPQHF
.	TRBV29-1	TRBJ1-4	CSVGTGSNNEKLFF
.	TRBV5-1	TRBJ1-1	CASSLRAAMNTEAFF
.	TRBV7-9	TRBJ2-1	CASSDPTSVMDEQFF
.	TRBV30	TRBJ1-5	CAWSVQGPVNQPQHF
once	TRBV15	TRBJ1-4	CATSGGQSRRGPTEKLFF
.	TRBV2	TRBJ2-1	CASTPGLAGEGKQFF
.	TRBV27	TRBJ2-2	CASSRLGGELFF
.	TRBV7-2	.	CASSPALDIQYF
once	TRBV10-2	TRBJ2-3	CASLKGLAGADTQYF